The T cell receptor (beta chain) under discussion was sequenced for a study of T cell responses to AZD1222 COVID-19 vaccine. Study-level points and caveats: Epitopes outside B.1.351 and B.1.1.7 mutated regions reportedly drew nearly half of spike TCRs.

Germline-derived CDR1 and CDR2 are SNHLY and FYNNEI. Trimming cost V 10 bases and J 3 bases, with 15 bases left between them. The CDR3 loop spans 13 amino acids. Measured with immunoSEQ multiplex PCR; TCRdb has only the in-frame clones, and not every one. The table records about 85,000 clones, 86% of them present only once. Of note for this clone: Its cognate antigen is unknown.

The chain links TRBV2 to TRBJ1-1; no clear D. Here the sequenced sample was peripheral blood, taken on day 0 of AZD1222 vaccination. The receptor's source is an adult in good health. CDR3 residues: CATKMLGDTEAFF. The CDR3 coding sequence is TGTGCCACCAAGATGCTTGGGGACACTGAAGCTTTCTTT.